The following is a T cell receptor beta chain sequence with its context. Its cognate antigen is unknown. The data derive from a study of T cell responses to AZD1222 COVID-19 vaccine. Study-wide results and limits: Spike-specific TCR breadth and depth grew following two AZD1222 doses. Reportedly, nearly half the spike-specific TCRs target unmutated variant regions. Only 6 or 7 individuals given AZD1222 were seropositive at baseline.

Libraries were prepared by immunoSEQ multiplex PCR; TCRdb keeps only in-frame clonotypes and omits some of them. The sample lists 93,000 or so clones, around 90% seen once, with about 5% in the top ten. The CDR3 runs to 15 residues. Germline values: CDR1 SGDLS, CDR2 YYNGEE. Trimming took 4 bases from V and 4 from J, leaving 17 bases between them. The receptor was derived from an adult in good health. The chain combines TRBV9 with TRBJ1-2, with a possible D match to TRBD1 (6 bases). This specimen consisted of peripheral blood, obtained on day 0 of AZD1222 vaccination. The CDR3 protein is CASSQNRVIGYGYTF. The CDR3 DNA is TGTGCCAGCAGCCAAAACAGGGTTATTGGCTATGGCTACACCTTC.